Listed below are T cell receptor beta chains from one sample, sequenced in a study of T cell responses to AZD1222 COVID-19 vaccine. Profiled with immunoSEQ multiplex PCR; TCRdb holds only in-frame clones, not every one. Among 95,000 to 100,000 clones, approximately 88% were seen once, and the ten largest hold approximately 15%. The material sequenced was peripheral blood, taken 28 days after the second AZD1222 dose. The receptors here all came from an adult who received the AZD1222 COVID-19 vaccine. CDR3s include the opening cysteine and the closing phenylalanine or tryptophan. Fields, in order: clone size, V gene, D gene, J gene, CDR3 DNA, CDR3 protein. The D gene is left open where the match is weak. Clone size is not always given. Where it is, it says once, few, many or a class for expanded clones.

abundance: many; v_gene: TRBV7-3; d_gene: .; j_gene: TRBJ1-5; CDR3nt: TGTGCCAGCAGCTTAACACAGGGCAGCACCCAGCATTTT; CDR3aa: CASSLTQGSTQHF
abundance: .; v_gene: TRBV4-3; d_gene: .; j_gene: TRBJ1-2; CDR3nt: TGCGCCAGCAGCCAAGATCTCTCTTATGGCTACACCTTC; CDR3aa: CASSQDLSYGYTF
abundance: .; v_gene: TRBV20-1; d_gene: .; j_gene: TRBJ2-3; CDR3nt: TGCAGTGCTACCCTGGGAGATACGCAGTATTTT; CDR3aa: CSATLGDTQYF
abundance: .; v_gene: TRBV13; d_gene: TRBD2; j_gene: TRBJ2-7; CDR3nt: TGTGCCAGCAGCCCCGCCCGAAGGAGCGGGAGGGCCCAGGTCGAGCAGTACTTC; CDR3aa: CASSPARRSGRAQVEQYF
abundance: once; v_gene: TRBV9; d_gene: .; j_gene: TRBJ1-6; CDR3nt: TGTGCCAGCAGCGAAAAAGGGGGCTCCTATAATTCACCCCTCCACTTT; CDR3aa: CASSEKGGSYNSPLHF
abundance: .; v_gene: TRBV2; d_gene: .; j_gene: TRBJ1-2; CDR3nt: TGTGCCAGCCATGCCGAGCGTACAACTCTTCTTGGCTACACCTTC; CDR3aa: CASHAERTTLLGYTF
abundance: .; v_gene: TRBV25-1; d_gene: .; j_gene: TRBJ1-2; CDR3nt: TGTGCCAGCAGTGAACAGGGGTATGGCTACACCTTC; CDR3aa: CASSEQGYGYTF
abundance: few; v_gene: TRBV7-9; d_gene: .; j_gene: TRBJ1-3; CDR3nt: TGTGCCAGCAGCCCCGGGATCCAAAAAGGAAACACCATATATTTT; CDR3aa: CASSPGIQKGNTIYF
abundance: .; v_gene: TRBV5-1; d_gene: .; j_gene: TRBJ2-7; CDR3nt: TGCGCCAGCAGCCCAAGGCCAGCGTCCTACGAGCAGTACTTC; CDR3aa: CASSPRPASYEQYF
abundance: .; v_gene: TRBV28; d_gene: TRBD1; j_gene: TRBJ1-1; CDR3nt: TGTGCCAGTACGACAGGGGGTATGAACACTGAAGCTTTCTTT; CDR3aa: CASTTGGMNTEAFF
abundance: .; v_gene: TRBV12-5; d_gene: TRBD1; j_gene: TRBJ2-1; CDR3nt: TGTGCTAGTGGGATCGGGACAGGGTTCCCCTACAATGAGCAGTTCTTC; CDR3aa: CASGIGTGFPYNEQFF
abundance: .; v_gene: TRBV7-2; d_gene: .; j_gene: TRBJ1-5; CDR3nt: TGTGCCAGCAGCTCCCCGGGGGCGGGGGGGAATCAGCCCCAGCATTTT; CDR3aa: CASSSPGAGGNQPQHF
abundance: .; v_gene: TRBV10-3; d_gene: .; j_gene: TRBJ1-1; CDR3nt: TGTGCCAGCCTGTCGCCACAGGAGAACACTGAAGCTTTCTTT; CDR3aa: CASLSPQENTEAFF